This T cell receptor beta chain was found in a study of T-cell memory formation after mild COVID-19. Study observations and caveats: Second-wave clones with a day 37 peak had unconfirmed SARS-CoV-2 specificity. Several responding clones turned up in pre-infection memory, indicating that cross-reactive memory may have taken part.

5'RACE with constant-segment primers yielded barcoded, UMI-tagged TCR alpha and TCR beta cDNA libraries. In TCRdb, the 5' RACE reads were re-called with MiXCR into one record per CDR3 protein. The sample shows a few hundred thousand distinct CDR3 sequences, 10% of them seen only once. Of note for this clonotype: Its antigen is unidentified.

There are 15 residues in the CDR3. Between the trimmed V and J ends, which lost 2 bases and 0 bases, there was a span of 10 bases. The germline V gene has CDR1 ENHRY and CDR2 SYGVKD. The specimen sequenced was PBMCs or a T cell subset sorted from them (not recorded which). This clonotype was sampled from a man between 18 and 35 years old who had mild COVID-19 (a few samples of this study predate the infection). Cell type and time point are not known. J is TRBJ1-2 and V is TRBV10-3; no firm D call. CDR3 sequence reads: CAISEGGPTNYGYTF. DNA of the CDR3: TGTGCCATCAGTGAGGGCGGTCCGACTAACTATGGCTACACCTTC.